This T cell receptor (beta chain) emerged from a study of CD8 T cells in ankylosing spondylitis. Study-wide results and limits: In reactive arthritis synovial fluid and blood, some motif variants had been reported before. As reported, disease-linked clones showed significant enrichment in matched ankylosing spondylitis synovial fluid. Relatively rare in peripheral blood, disease-linked clones were also CD8+.

One entry per CDR3 protein, called by TCRdb with MiXCR from the 5' RACE reads. The table includes 250,000 to 350,000 distinct CDR3 sequences, over 15% detected once. As for this clonotype: Its antigen is not identified.

The ends were cut back, 5 bases at V and 5 bases at J, with 13 bases in the middle. The CDR3 loop spans 12 amino acids. CDR1 and CDR2 (germline): DFQATT, SNEGSKA (reference sequence). This chain joins TRBV20-1 and TRBJ2-7; no reliable D call. The sequenced sample was blood, either unsorted or a sorted T cell fraction (not recorded which). The receptor's source is a male donor with ankylosing spondylitis or in good health (not recorded which). The CDR3: CSAALAVHEQYV. The CDR3 DNA follows: TGCAGTGCTGCCCTTGCAGTCCACGAGCAGTACGTC.